This record covers a single T cell receptor (beta chain). One end of the junction fails to match germline, which may point to a read error. The sample originates from a study of blood T cells in healthy people across ages. A second about 7 to 11 cycle PCR used barcoded and J-beta primers. A single record per CDR3 protein comes from TCRdb applying MiXCR to the 5' RACE reads. This table has around 820,000 distinct CDR3 sequences, approximately 25% appearing once. The CDR3 is made up of 14 amino acids. Germline CDR1 is ENHRY and CDR2 is SYGVKD. These same records also appear under a second study, on T cells of mothers and their children.

The TCR was taken from a boy younger than 18 in good health. The chain uses TRBV10-3 and TRBJ2-3, with TRBD1 matching over 7 bases. The sequenced sample consisted of blood. The CDR3, as DNA: TGTGCCATCAGTGAGTCCACAGGGACAGATACGCAGTGTTTT. Translated, it gives CAISESTGTDTQCF.